This is a list of T cell receptor beta chains from one sample in a study of vaccination effects on CD4 cells after COVID-19. What these receptors recognize is not known. TCRdb's copy holds only in-frame clones and misses some; the assay was immunoSEQ multiplex PCR. The sample yields 55,000 to 75,000 clones, roughly 72% seen once. Specimen: CD4+ T cells from PBMCs cultured with HCoV-OC43 spike peptides, collected before COVID-19 vaccination. The receptors stem from a human donor who received a COVID-19 vaccine. CDR3s include the opening cysteine and the closing phenylalanine or tryptophan. Fields, in order: J gene, D gene, V gene, clone size, CDR3 DNA, CDR3 protein. A D gene is named only where the DNA matches it firmly. For some rows the clone size is stated as once, few or many, or as a class when expanded; others skip it.

TRBJ2-5,.,TRBV5-1,.,TGCGCCAGCAGCTTCGCGACAAGCCAAGAGACCCAGTACTTC,CASSFATSQETQYF
TRBJ1-5,.,TRBV10-3,.,TGTGCCATCAGTGATAGGGACAATCAGCCCCAGCATTTT,CAISDRDNQPQHF
TRBJ2-5,TRBD1,TRBV7-2,.,TGTGCCAGCAGCCCCCAGGGGGCGCGGGAGACCCAGTACTTC,CASSPQGARETQYF
TRBJ2-4,.,TRBV5-8,.,TGTGCCAGCAGCCCTAAGCCAGGGACCGCCTGGAGCATTCAGTACTTC,CASSPKPGTAWSIQYF
TRBJ2-1,TRBD2,TRBV10-3,.,TGTGCCATCAGTGACCAATCTAGCGGGGGCTCCTACAATGAGCAGTTCTTC,CAISDQSSGGSYNEQFF
TRBJ1-3,TRBD1,TRBV28,.,TGTGCCAGCCTACGCGGACAGGGACTCTCTGGAAACACCATATATTTT,CASLRGQGLSGNTIYF
TRBJ1-6,.,TRBV11-1,few,TGTGCCAGCAGCTTCACTGGGGATTCACCCCTCCACTTT,CASSFTGDSPLHF
TRBJ1-1,.,TRBV10-3,.,TGTGCCATCAGAGAGGATAAGAAGACTGAAGCTTTCTTT,CAIREDKKTEAFF
TRBJ2-1,.,TRBV10-2,.,TGCGCCAGCAGTGGGGGACCAGATTACAATGAGCAGTTCTTC,CASSGGPDYNEQFF
TRBJ1-6,TRBD1,TRBV19,.,TGTGCCAGTAACCCGGGGACAGAGTATTCACCCCTCCACTTT,CASNPGTEYSPLHF
TRBJ1-1,TRBD1,TRBV6-1,few,TGTGCCAGCAGTGACCCCAGATCCGGGACAGGGGGGAGGACTGAAGCTTTCTTT,CASSDPRSGTGGRTEAFF
TRBJ2-5,TRBD2,TRBV3-1/TRBV3-2,.,TGTGCCAGCAGCCAAGCCCCGGGACTAGCAGAGACCCAGTACTTC,CASSQAPGLAETQYF
TRBJ2-3,.,TRBV5-8,few,TGTGCCAGCAGCCCAGGAGGGAAAATAGGAGCAGATACGCAGTATTTT,CASSPGGKIGADTQYF
TRBJ2-1,TRBD1,TRBV7-3,.,TGTGCCAGCAGCTTATACCCAGGGGGCTCCTACAATGAGCAGTTCTTC,CASSLYPGGSYNEQFF
TRBJ2-6,TRBD1,TRBV24-1,.,TGTGCCACCAGTGCAGGGACAGGGGGCTTCTCTGGGGCCAACGTCCTGACTTTC,CATSAGTGGFSGANVLTF
TRBJ1-4,TRBD1,TRBV7-2,once,TGTGCCAGCAGTCGAGGGGGCCGGGGCCTAAATGAAAAACTGTTTTTT,CASSRGGRGLNEKLFF
TRBJ1-4,.,TRBV18,.,TGTGCCAGCTCACCCCAGGGGAAAGCTAATGAAAAACTGTTTTTT,CASSPQGKANEKLFF
TRBJ2-4,TRBD1,TRBV7-9,.,TGTGCCAGCAGCTTAGGGACAGGGACCCACATTCAGTACTTC,CASSLGTGTHIQYF
TRBJ2-2,.,TRBV7-2,few,TGTGCCAGCAGCTTAGCTGGGGCGGAATCCGGGGAGCTGTTTTTT,CASSLAGAESGELFF
TRBJ2-3,TRBD2,TRBV5-1,.,TGCGCCAGCAGCCTGCGGGGGGGCGGGGCAGATACGCAGTATTTT,CASSLRGGGADTQYF
TRBJ2-2,TRBD1,TRBV7-9,.,TGTGCCAGCAGCTTTATACAGGGGGCAGCCGGGGAGCTGTTTTTT,CASSFIQGAAGELFF
TRBJ1-5,TRBD1,TRBV4-1,.,TGCGCCAGCAGCCCGGGACAGAAAAGCAATCAGCCCCAGCATTTT,CASSPGQKSNQPQHF
TRBJ1-6,.,TRBV6-5,.,TGTGCCAGCAGTTACTCGGATTCACCCCTCCACTTT,CASSYSDSPLHF
TRBJ2-3,.,TRBV5-5,.,TGTGCCAGCAGCTTGAGTCTCAAGAGATATCTTAGCACAGATACGCAGTATTTT,CASSLSLKRYLSTDTQYF
TRBJ2-2,TRBD2,TRBV9,.,TGTGCCAGCAGCGGAAGCGGGGCCGCCGGGGAGCTGTTTTTT,CASSGSGAAGELFF
TRBJ2-4,.,TRBV4-3,once,TGCGCCAGCAGCCAGGGCAGCGCATCAAACATTCAGTACTTC,CASSQGSASNIQYF
TRBJ1-2,.,TRBV6-5,.,TGTGCCAGCAGTTACCGGGAGTCTTATGGCTACACCTTC,CASSYRESYGYTF
TRBJ2-1,TRBD2,TRBV5-1,.,TGCGCCAGCAGCCTTAGCGGGTTCCCAAACAATGAGCAGTTCTTC,CASSLSGFPNNEQFF
TRBJ2-2,.,TRBV14,few,TGTGCCAGCAGCCGGGATCACGGACCCGGGGAGCTGTTTTTT,CASSRDHGPGELFF
TRBJ2-1,.,TRBV10-1,once,TGCGCCAGCAGTGAGTCAGGAGCTCGTGAGCAGTTCTTC,CASSESGAREQFF
TRBJ1-2,.,TRBV30,.,TGTGCCCGAAACCCCGGGAGGGGAGATGGCTACACCTTC,CARNPGRGDGYTF
TRBJ2-5,.,TRBV19,.,TGTGCCAGTAGTATCGGTCCCTCATTAGAGACCCAGTACTTC,CASSIGPSLETQYF
TRBJ2-2,.,TRBV2,.,TGTGCCAGCAGTGGGGTAAGGGCGGATGATGCCGGGGAGCTGTTTTTT,CASSGVRADDAGELFF
TRBJ1-6,TRBD1,TRBV27,.,TGTGCCAGCAGTTTTCTTAGGGGACAGGGGGCAGACTTTTATAATTCACCCCTCCACTTT,CASSFLRGQGADFYNSPLHF
TRBJ1-2,TRBD1,TRBV5-1,few,TGCGCCAGCAGCCCGACAGGGATCAACTATGGCTACACCTTC,CASSPTGINYGYTF
TRBJ2-3,TRBD1,TRBV24-1,.,TGTGCCACCAGTGACCGGACAGGGTCAGATACGCAGTATTTT,CATSDRTGSDTQYF